These 20 T cell receptor beta chains were all obtained from the same sample, sequenced in a study of early T cells in non-severe SARS-CoV-2 infection. TCRdb re-derived calls from the 5' RACE reads in MiXCR, one entry per CDR3 protein. The table records tens of thousands of distinct CDR3 sequences, under 8% of them present only once. Sequenced input: whole blood. These receptors were obtained from an adult who was a healthcare worker with PCR-confirmed SARS-CoV-2 infection or an uninfected control (not recorded which).

The rearrangement joins TRBV28 to TRBJ2-7; no definite D call. V lost 6 bases to trimming and J lost 2 bases, with 14 bases between them. The CDR3 has 14 amino acids. Germline CDR1 reads MDHEN; CDR2 reads SYDVKM. CDR3 loop: CASSLNGVTYEQYF. In DNA form, the CDR3 reads TGTGCCAGCAGCTTAAACGGCGTAACCTACGAGCAGTACTTC.

This clonotype has only a few counts. The chain employs TRBV5-1 and TRBJ2-6; unclear D gene. Germline CDR1 reads SGHRS; CDR2 reads YFSETQ. This CDR3 has 15 residues. The V gene lost 0 bases and the J gene lost 0 bases, with 4 bases spanning the gap. CDR3 sequence reads: CASSLAPSGANVLTF. The CDR3 DNA follows: TGCGCCAGCAGCTTGGCTCCCTCTGGGGCCAACGTCCTGACTTTC. The variable domain in full, with the rest retrieved from reference TRBV5-1 and TRBJ2-6, is KAGVTQTPRYLIKTRGQQVTLSCSPISGHRSVSWYQQTPGQGLQFLFEYFSETQRNKGNFPGRFSGRQFSNSRSEMNVSTLELGDSALYLCASSLAPSGANVLTFGAGSRLTVL.

This clonotype was observed at least ten times. This rearrangement joins TRBV20-1 to TRBJ2-1; possibly TRBD2 for D (5 bases). The CDR3 totals 14 residues. Trimming removed 1 base from V and 6 bases from J, with 13 bases in between. Germline CDR1 and CDR2: DFQATT and SNEGSKA (reference sequence). The CDR3, as DNA: TGCAGTGCTAGAGGGGAGTACCCTCGCAATGAGCAGTTCTTC. Protein: CSARGEYPRNEQFF.

This clonotype was seen a handful of times. This chain links TRBV29-1 with TRBJ2-2, with 10 bases aligning to TRBD2. The trim removed 7 bases at V and 4 bases at J, leaving 6 bases unmatched. The CDR3 has 14 residues. Germline assignment: CDR1 SQVTM and CDR2 ANQGSEA. The CDR3 protein is CSATSGTSTGELFF. In DNA form, the CDR3 reads TGCAGCGCCACTAGCGGGACGAGCACCGGGGAGCTGTTTTTT.

This clonotype was picked up many times. This chain links TRBV6-2 or TRBV6-3 with TRBJ2-1, with 9 nucleotides matching TRBD2. V gave up 11 bases and J gave up 4 bases; unmatched junction bases: 9. Germline V gene lookup returns CDR1 MNHEY and CDR2 SVGEGT. This CDR3 region has 14 residues. The CDR3 spells CARIAGVEYNEQFF. CDR3 DNA: TGTGCCCGCATAGCGGGAGTCGAATACAATGAGCAGTTCTTC.

This clonotype was seen many times. The rearrangement uses TRBV12-3 or TRBV12-4 and TRBJ2-7, with 7 nucleotides matching TRBD1. The CDR3 extends over 15 amino acids. V lost 8 bases to trimming and J lost 3 bases; unmatched junction nucleotides: 13. In nucleotides, the CDR3 is TGTGCCAGCGCCCGGGCCGGGACAGACCTCTACGAGCAGTACTTC. Amino acid sequence: CASARAGTDLYEQYF.

The chain uses TRBV29-1 and TRBJ2-2, with D possibly being TRBD2 (6 bases). Trimming pared 7 bases from V and 5 bases from J, leaving 14 bases between. The CDR3 covers 13 residues. Germline CDR1 is SQVTM and CDR2 is ANQGSEA. CDR3 sequence (DNA): TGCAGCGCCGGGACTCTGAGAACCGGGGAGCTGTTTTTT. It translates to CSAGTLRTGELFF.

This clonotype was recorded a few times. The chain links TRBV6-2 or TRBV6-3 to TRBJ2-3, with TRBD2 identical over 12 bases. With 5 bases clipped from V and 1 base from J, the junction kept 16 bases outside the gene matches. CDR3 length equals 20 residues. Germline V CDR1 and CDR2: MNHEY, SVGEGT. CDR3 in amino acids: CASSRMTSGSFIVGTDTQYF. The CDR3 DNA reads as TGTGCCAGCAGTAGAATGACTAGCGGGAGTTTCATCGTCGGCACAGATACGCAGTATTTT.

The rearrangement joins TRBV19 to TRBJ2-1, with 11 bases matching TRBD2. J was trimmed by 4 bases and V by 9 bases; bases with no gene match: 2. Per the germline V gene, CDR1 is LNHDA and CDR2 is SQIVND (reference sequence). This CDR3 region has 13 residues. DNA for the CDR3: TGTGCCAGCCGGACTAGCGGGTACAATGAGCAGTTCTTC. The encoded protein is CASRTSGYNEQFF.

The J gene is TRBJ2-1, the V gene TRBV28; 13 nucleotides agree with TRBD2. V trimming: 7 bases; J trimming: 7 bases; junction bases outside the gene matches: 7. Germline-derived CDR1 and CDR2 are MDHEN and SYDVKM. CDR3 length equals 15 residues. CDR3 in DNA: TGTGCCAGCAAGAGGACTAGCGGGAGTCGGAATGAGCAGTTCTTC. Protein product: CASKRTSGSRNEQFF.

This clonotype has just a few counts. The chain is built from TRBV20-1 and TRBJ2-3; tentative D call: TRBD2 (5 bases). Germline V gene lookup returns CDR1 DFQATT and CDR2 SNEGSKA (reference sequence). This CDR3 contains 19 residues. The ends were cut back, 0 bases at V and 4 bases at J, with 26 bases in the middle. The CDR3 loop reads CSARDLYQNLEGLPDTQYF. DNA of the CDR3: TGCAGTGCTAGAGATCTATACCAAAATCTCGAGGGTCTGCCAGATACGCAGTATTTT.

This clonotype was detected many times. This sequence joins TRBV2 and TRBJ2-3, with a tentative D call TRBD1 (5 bases). Trimming pared 0 bases from V and 7 bases from J, leaving 17 bases between. Germline CDR1 SNHLY, CDR2 FYNNEI. This CDR3 has 16 residues. The CDR3 nucleotides read TGTGCCAGCAGTGAAGCGCAAAGGGGTTTCAGTCATACGCAGTATTTT. It codes for CASSEAQRGFSHTQYF.

This chain links TRBV30 with TRBJ1-1; no clear D gene. V was trimmed by 4 bases and J by 1 base, leaving 7 bases between them. CDR1 GTSNPN and CDR2 SVGIG come from the germline V gene (reference sequence). This CDR3 is 12 amino acids long. CDR3 nucleotide sequence: TGTGCCTGGAAAAGAGCGAACACTGAAGCTTTCTTT. Protein sequence: CAWKRANTEAFF.

By frequency in the sample, this clonotype is medium-sized (0.01 to 0.1%). The chain employs TRBV30 and TRBJ2-2; no definite D call. Germline CDR1 is GTSNPN and CDR2 is SVGIG (reference sequence). Between the trimmed V and J ends, which lost 4 bases and 2 bases, there was a span of 8 bases. The CDR3 length is 13 residues. As DNA, the CDR3 is TGTGCCTGGACCCGACACAACACCGGGGAGCTGTTTTTT. Protein sequence: CAWTRHNTGELFF.

A single count supports this clonotype. The V gene is TRBV7-9, the J gene TRBJ2-7; no firm D call. The germline V gene encodes CDR1 SEHNR and CDR2 FQNEAQ (reference sequence). The CDR3 contains 13 residues. Deletions cut 3 bases from V and 6 bases from J, with 12 bases between. The CDR3 region is CASSFTVEPEQYF. As DNA, the CDR3 is TGTGCCAGCAGCTTTACTGTAGAACCCGAGCAGTACTTC. The full variable domain, its missing parts supplied by reference TRBV7-9 and TRBJ2-7, is DTGVSQNPRHKITKRGQNVTFRCDPISEHNRLYWYRQTLGQGPEFLTYFQNEAQLEKSRLLSDRFSAERPKGSFSTLEIQRTEQGDSAMYLCASSFTVEPEQYFGPGTRLTVT.

The chain combines TRBV27 with TRBJ2-3; 9 bases align to TRBD1. CDR3 length equals 15 residues. Per germline, CDR1 MNHEY and CDR2 SMNVEV (reference sequence). Unmatched junction bases numbered 7, after V lost 6 bases and J lost 3 bases. The CDR3 region has the DNA TGTGCCAGCAGAAGACAGGGGGGTTTTACAGATACGCAGTATTTT. This encodes CASRRQGGFTDTQYF.

This clonotype was detected many times. This sequence joins TRBV30 and TRBJ2-1; tentatively, D is TRBD1 (6 bases). This CDR3 contains 14 residues. Trimming shortened V by 5 bases and J by 9 bases, and 20 bases separated the two germline ends. Germline CDR1 is GTSNPN and CDR2 is SVGIG (reference sequence). This chain's CDR3 is CAWDNSGTSPEQFF. CDR3 DNA: TGTGCCTGGGATAACTCCGGGACATCCCCTGAGCAGTTCTTC.

A few counts support this clonotype. The chain is built from TRBV6-2 or TRBV6-3 and TRBJ2-7; D may be TRBD1 (6 bases). The CDR3 contains 13 residues. Germline CDR1 MNHEY, CDR2 SVGEGT. Trimming shortened V by 6 bases and J by 3 bases, and 12 bases separated the two germline ends. Here the CDR3 DNA reads TGTGCCAGCAGGACATTGGACAGCTACGAGCAGTACTTC. Its protein is CASRTLDSYEQYF.

This clonotype appeared many times. CDR3 bases: TGCAGTGCTAGAAGTGGGGACACCGGGGAGCTGTTTTTT. Its protein product is CSARSGDTGELFF. This chain links TRBV20-1 with TRBJ2-2; no reliable D call. Germline assignment: CDR1 DFQATT and CDR2 SNEGSKA (reference sequence). The germline V and J ends were trimmed by 2 bases and 3 bases, with 7 bases remaining between them. CDR3 size: 13 residues.

This clonotype has ten or more counts. V gene TRBV7-8 combines with J gene TRBJ2-5; D remains ambiguous. Trimming left V 1 base short and J 5 bases short, with 8 bases between. The CDR3 runs 13 residues. CDR1 and CDR2 from the germline V gene are SGHVS and FQNEAQ. The CDR3 DNA reads as TGTGCCAGCAGCTTAGGAAAGTCGGAGACCCAGTACTTC. Its protein product is CASSLGKSETQYF.